This entry lists 9 T cell receptor beta chains sequenced from one sample in a study of blood T cell repertoires in COVID-19. Assay used: immunoSEQ multiplex PCR; TCRdb lists only in-frame clones, some missing. The table records roughly 88,000 clones, roughly 85% of them present only once. The source material was peripheral blood. These receptors came from a woman aged 55 to 70 with COVID-19, enrolled during active disease.

The chain links TRBV5-1 to TRBJ2-3; a weak D match, TRBD2 (5 bases). The germline CDR1 and CDR2 sequences are SGHRS and YFSETQ. The CDR3 covers 14 residues. Trimming pared 5 bases from V and 1 base from J, leaving 11 bases between. This CDR3 reads CASRPTAGTDTQYF. CDR3 nucleotides: TGCGCCAGCAGGCCCACAGCGGGCACAGATACGCAGTATTTT.

The chain joins TRBV19 to TRBJ1-1; D gene uncertain. The CDR3 runs 13 residues. CDR1 and CDR2 from the germline V gene are LNHDA and SQIVND (reference sequence). Between the trimmed V and J ends, which lost 6 bases and 4 bases, there was a span of 12 bases. In DNA form, the CDR3 reads TGTGCCAGTAGCCATCCAGCGGCCACTGAAGCTTTCTTT. Encoded protein: CASSHPAATEAFF.

This clone was counted a single time. The V call is TRBV7-2, the J call TRBJ2-3; TRBD2 matches 12 bases. Unmatched junction bases numbered 8, after V lost 5 bases and J lost 2 bases. In germline, CDR1 is SGHTA, CDR2 FQGNSA. The CDR3 is made up of 17 amino acids. The CDR3: CASSKPGLAGSTDTQYF. In DNA, the CDR3 is TGTGCCAGCAGCAAACCGGGACTAGCGGGTTCCACAGATACGCAGTATTTT.

The rearrangement uses TRBV11-3 and TRBJ1-3; 7 positions match TRBD1. J lost 4 bases, V lost 5 bases, and 8 bases had no gene match. CDR1 and CDR2 from the germline V gene are SGHNT and YENEEA. This CDR3 contains 15 residues. CDR3 nucleotides: TGTGCCAGCAGCCTACGACAGGGTGACGGAAACACCATATATTTT. Translation: CASSLRQGDGNTIYF. Using reference TRBV11-3 and TRBJ1-3 for the parts outside the CDR3, the full variable domain is EAGVVQSPRYKIIEKKQPVAFWCNPISGHNTLYWYLQNLGQGPELLIRYENEEAVDDSQLPKDRFSAERLKGVDSTLKIQPAELGDSAVYLCASSLRQGDGNTIYFGEGSWLTVV.

In this sample, this clone turned up once. This chain joins TRBV4-1 and TRBJ2-7; unclear D gene. Trimming took 1 base from V and 4 from J, leaving 17 bases between them. The germline gives CDR1 MGHRA, CDR2 YSYEKL. The CDR3 length is 16 residues. CDR3 residues: CASSQGVPLGLYEQYF. CDR3 DNA sequence: TGCGCCAGCAGCCAAGGAGTTCCCTTGGGCCTGTACGAGCAGTACTTC.

The V call is TRBV11-3, the J call TRBJ1-3; no clear D gene. Trimming took 5 bases from V and 0 from J, leaving 17 bases between them. The CDR3 has 17 amino acids. CDR1 and CDR2 (germline): SGHNT, YENEEA. The CDR3 bases are TGTGCCAGCAGCCGGTTAGCGTCCAGCAGCTCTGGAAACACCATATATTTT. Its translation is CASSRLASSSSGNTIYF.

The gene calls are TRBV7-3 and TRBJ2-5; 7 nucleotides line up with TRBD2. With 5 bases clipped from V and 5 bases from J, the junction kept 8 bases outside the gene matches. The CDR3 covers 14 residues. The V gene's germline CDR1 is SGHTA and CDR2 FQGTGA. CDR3 region: CASSPSGDVETQYF. CDR3 in DNA: TGTGCCAGCAGCCCCAGCGGGGACGTGGAGACCCAGTACTTC.

The V call is TRBV3-1 (or the pseudogene TRBV3-2), the J call TRBJ2-7; D unresolved. CDR3 length: 14 residues. Germline values: CDR1 LGHDT, CDR2 YNNKEL (reference sequence). Trimming stripped 2 bases from V and 2 bases from J, with 10 bases between. The CDR3 sequence is CASSQQQLTYEQYF. The CDR3 DNA reads as TGTGCCAGCAGCCAACAACAGTTGACCTACGAGCAGTACTTC.

J is TRBJ2-2 and V is TRBV7-2, with a weak D call TRBD2 (7 bases). Germline V gene data show CDR1 as SGHTA and CDR2 as FQGNSA. The CDR3 spans 16 residues. V gave up 0 bases and J gave up 7 bases, with 15 bases separating them. In DNA, the CDR3 is TGTGCCAGCAGCTTAGCACGCGCGGGGGCCGGCGGGGAGCTGTTTTTT. This gives the protein CASSLARAGAGGELFF.